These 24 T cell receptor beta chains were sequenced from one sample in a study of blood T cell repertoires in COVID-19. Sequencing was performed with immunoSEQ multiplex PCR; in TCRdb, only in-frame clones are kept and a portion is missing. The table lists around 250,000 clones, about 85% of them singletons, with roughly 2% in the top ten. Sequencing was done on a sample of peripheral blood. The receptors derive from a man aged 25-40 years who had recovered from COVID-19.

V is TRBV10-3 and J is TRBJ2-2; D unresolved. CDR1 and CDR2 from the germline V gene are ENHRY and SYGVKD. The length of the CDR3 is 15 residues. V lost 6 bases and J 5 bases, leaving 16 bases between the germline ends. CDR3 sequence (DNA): TGTGCCATCAGCCCAGTGACAAGTCAAACCGGGGAGCTGTTTTTT. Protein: CAISPVTSQTGELFF.

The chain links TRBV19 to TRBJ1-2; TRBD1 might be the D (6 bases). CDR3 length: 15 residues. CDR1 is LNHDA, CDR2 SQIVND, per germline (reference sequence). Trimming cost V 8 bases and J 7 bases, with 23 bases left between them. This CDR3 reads CASLDSQGRTGGYTF. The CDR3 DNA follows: TGTGCCAGTCTAGATTCCCAGGGGCGAACGGGTGGCTACACCTTC.

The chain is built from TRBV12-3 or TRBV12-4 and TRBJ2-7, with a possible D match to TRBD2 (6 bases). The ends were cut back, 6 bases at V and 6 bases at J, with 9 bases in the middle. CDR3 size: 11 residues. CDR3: CASSWGVEQYF. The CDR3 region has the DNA TGTGCCAGCAGCTGGGGGGTCGAGCAGTACTTC.

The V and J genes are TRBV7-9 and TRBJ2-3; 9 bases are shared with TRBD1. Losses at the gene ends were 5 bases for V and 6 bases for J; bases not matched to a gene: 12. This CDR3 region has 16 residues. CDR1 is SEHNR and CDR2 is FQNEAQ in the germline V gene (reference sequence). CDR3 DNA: TGTGCCAGCAGCCTCGCCTGGGACAGGGCGTTTGATACGCAGTATTTT. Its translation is CASSLAWDRAFDTQYF.

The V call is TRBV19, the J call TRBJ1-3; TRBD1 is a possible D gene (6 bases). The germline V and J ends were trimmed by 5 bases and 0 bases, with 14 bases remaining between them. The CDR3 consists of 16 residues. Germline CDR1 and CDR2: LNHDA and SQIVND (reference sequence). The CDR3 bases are TGTGCCAGTAGTCCTCCGGACAGTAACTCTGGAAACACCATATATTTT. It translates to CASSPPDSNSGNTIYF.

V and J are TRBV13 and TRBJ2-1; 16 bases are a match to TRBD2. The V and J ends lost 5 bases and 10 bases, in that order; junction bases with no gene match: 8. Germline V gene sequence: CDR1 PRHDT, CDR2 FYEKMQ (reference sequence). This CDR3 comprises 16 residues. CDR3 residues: CASSLSRGLAGGEQFF. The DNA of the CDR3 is TGTGCCAGCAGCCTCAGCCGGGGACTAGCGGGGGGGGAGCAGTTCTTC.

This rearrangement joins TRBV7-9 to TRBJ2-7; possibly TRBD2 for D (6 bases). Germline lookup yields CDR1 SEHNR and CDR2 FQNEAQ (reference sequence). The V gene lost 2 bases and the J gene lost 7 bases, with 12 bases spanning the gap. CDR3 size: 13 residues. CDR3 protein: CASSLRGAGEQYV. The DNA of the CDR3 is TGTGCCAGCAGCTTACGAGGGGCGGGGGAGCAGTACGTC.

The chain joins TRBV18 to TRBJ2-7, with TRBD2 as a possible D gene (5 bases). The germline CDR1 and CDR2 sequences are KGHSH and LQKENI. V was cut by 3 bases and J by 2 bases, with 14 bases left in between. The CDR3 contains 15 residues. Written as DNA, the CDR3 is TGTGCCAGCTCACCGAGGGCAATTGGAACCTACGAGCAGTACTTC. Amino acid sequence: CASSPRAIGTYEQYF.

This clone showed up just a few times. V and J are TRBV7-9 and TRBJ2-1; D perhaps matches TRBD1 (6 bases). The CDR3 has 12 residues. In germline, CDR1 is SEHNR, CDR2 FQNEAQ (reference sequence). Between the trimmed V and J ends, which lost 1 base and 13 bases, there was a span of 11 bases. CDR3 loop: CASSLVDRRQFF. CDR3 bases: TGTGCCAGCAGCTTAGTTGACAGGCGTCAGTTCTTC.

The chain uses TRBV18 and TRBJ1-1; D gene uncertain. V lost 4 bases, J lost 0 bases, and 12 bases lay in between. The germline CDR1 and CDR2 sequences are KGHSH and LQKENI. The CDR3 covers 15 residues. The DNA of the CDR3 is TGTGCCAGCTCACAGGGAGCAATTATGAACACTGAAGCTTTCTTT. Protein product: CASSQGAIMNTEAFF.

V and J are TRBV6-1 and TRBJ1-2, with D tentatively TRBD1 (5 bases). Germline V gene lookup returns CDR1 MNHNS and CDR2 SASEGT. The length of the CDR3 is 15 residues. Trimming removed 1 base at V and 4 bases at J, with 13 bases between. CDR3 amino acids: CASSEGGVTSYGYTF. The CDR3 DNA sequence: TGTGCCAGCAGTGAAGGGGGGGTTACCAGCTATGGCTACACCTTC.

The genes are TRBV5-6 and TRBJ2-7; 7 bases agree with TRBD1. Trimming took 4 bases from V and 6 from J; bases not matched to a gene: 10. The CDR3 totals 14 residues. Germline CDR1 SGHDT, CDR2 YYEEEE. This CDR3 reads CASSTVRGSGEQYV. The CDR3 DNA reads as TGTGCCAGCAGCACGGTCAGGGGGTCCGGCGAGCAGTACGTC.

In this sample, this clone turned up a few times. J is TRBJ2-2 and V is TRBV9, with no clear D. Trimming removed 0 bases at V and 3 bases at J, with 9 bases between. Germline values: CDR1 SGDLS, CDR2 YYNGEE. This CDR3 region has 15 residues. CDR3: CASSVAVEHTGELFF. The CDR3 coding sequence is TGTGCCAGCAGCGTAGCGGTGGAGCACACCGGGGAGCTGTTTTTT.

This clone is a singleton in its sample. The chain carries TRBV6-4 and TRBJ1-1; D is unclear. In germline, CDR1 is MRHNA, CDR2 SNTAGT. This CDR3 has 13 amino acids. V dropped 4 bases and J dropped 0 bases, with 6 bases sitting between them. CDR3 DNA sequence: TGTGCCAGCAGTGTCGGGTTGAACACTGAAGCTTTCTTT. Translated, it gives CASSVGLNTEAFF.

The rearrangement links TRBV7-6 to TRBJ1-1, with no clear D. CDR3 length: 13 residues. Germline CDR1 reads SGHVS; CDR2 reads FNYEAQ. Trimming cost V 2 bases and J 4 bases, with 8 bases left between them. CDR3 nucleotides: TGTGCCAGCAGCTTAAATCTGGCCACTGAAGCTTTCTTT. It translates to CASSLNLATEAFF.

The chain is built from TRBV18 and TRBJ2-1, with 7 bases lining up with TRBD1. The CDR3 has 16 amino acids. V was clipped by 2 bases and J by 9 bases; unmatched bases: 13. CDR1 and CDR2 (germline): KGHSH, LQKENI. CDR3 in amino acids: CASSPEGGAGRREQFF. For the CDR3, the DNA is TGTGCCAGCTCACCAGAAGGGGGCGCGGGTCGCCGTGAGCAGTTCTTC.

The CDR3 nucleotides are TGTGCCAGCAGCTTCCAGCGGGGGAGCTCCTACAATGAGCAGTTCTTC. Its protein product is CASSFQRGSSYNEQFF. V is TRBV9 and J is TRBJ2-1, with 8 bases fitting TRBD2. V shed 4 bases, J shed 0 bases, and the junction held 6 bases outside the gene matches. Per the germline V gene, CDR1 is SGDLS and CDR2 is YYNGEE. CDR3 length equals 16 residues.

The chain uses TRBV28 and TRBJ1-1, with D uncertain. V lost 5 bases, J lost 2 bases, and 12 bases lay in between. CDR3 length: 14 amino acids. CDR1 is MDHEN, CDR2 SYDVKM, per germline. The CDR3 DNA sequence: TGTGCCAGCAGTCTCGGTCACCTAAACACTGAAGCTTTCTTT. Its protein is CASSLGHLNTEAFF.

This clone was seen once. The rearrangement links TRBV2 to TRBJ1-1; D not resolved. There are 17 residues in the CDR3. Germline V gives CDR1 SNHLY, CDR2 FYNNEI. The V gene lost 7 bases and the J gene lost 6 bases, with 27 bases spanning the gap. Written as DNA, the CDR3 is TGTGCCAGCACAGAAGTAAGGACGGACTTTACTTTCCCTGAAGCTTTCTTT. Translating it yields CASTEVRTDFTFPEAFF.

The CDR3 DNA reads TGTGCCAGCAGCTGGGCCGGGACAACTAGTGCTGAAGCTTTCTTT. It specifies CASSWAGTTSAEAFF. The chain recombines TRBV5-4 with TRBJ1-1, with D maybe TRBD1 (6 bases). CDR3 length: 15 amino acids. Germline-derived CDR1 and CDR2 are SGHNT and YYREEE (reference sequence). The V and J ends lost 3 bases and 6 bases respectively, with 18 bases between them.

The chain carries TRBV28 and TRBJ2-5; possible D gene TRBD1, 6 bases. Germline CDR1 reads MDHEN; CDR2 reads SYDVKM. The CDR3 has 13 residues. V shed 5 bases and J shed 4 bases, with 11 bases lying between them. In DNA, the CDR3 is TGTGCCAGCAGTAAGGACAGCTTAGAGACCCAGTACTTC. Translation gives CASSKDSLETQYF.

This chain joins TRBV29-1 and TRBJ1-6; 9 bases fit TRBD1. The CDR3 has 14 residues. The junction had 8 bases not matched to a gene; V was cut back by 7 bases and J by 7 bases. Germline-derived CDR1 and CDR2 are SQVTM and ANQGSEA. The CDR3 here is CSARQGGENSPLHF. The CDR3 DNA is TGCAGCGCCCGACAGGGGGGTGAAAATTCACCCCTCCACTTT.

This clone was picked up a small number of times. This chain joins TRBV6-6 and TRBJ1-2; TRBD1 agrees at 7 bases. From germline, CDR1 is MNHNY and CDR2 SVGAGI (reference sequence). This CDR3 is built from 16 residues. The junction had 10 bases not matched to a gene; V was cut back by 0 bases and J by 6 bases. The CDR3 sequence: CASSYSKVARGDGYTF. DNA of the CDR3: TGTGCCAGCAGTTACTCGAAAGTGGCCAGGGGGGATGGCTACACCTTC.

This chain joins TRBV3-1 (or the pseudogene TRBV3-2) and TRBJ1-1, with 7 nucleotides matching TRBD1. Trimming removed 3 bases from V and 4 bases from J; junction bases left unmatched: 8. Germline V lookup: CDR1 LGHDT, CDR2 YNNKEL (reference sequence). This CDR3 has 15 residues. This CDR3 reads CASSQAGTAGTEAFF. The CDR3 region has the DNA TGTGCCAGCAGCCAGGCTGGGACAGCCGGCACTGAAGCTTTCTTT.